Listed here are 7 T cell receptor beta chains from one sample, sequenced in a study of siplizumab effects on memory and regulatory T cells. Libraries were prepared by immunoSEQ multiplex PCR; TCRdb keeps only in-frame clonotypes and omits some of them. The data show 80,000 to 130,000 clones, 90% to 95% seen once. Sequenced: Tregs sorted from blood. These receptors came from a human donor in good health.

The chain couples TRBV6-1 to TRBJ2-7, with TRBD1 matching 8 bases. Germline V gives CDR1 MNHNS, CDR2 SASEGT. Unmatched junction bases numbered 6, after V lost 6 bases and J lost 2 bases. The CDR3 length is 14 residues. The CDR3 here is CASRPTGVAYEQYF. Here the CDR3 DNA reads TGTGCCAGCAGACCGACAGGGGTGGCCTACGAGCAGTACTTC.

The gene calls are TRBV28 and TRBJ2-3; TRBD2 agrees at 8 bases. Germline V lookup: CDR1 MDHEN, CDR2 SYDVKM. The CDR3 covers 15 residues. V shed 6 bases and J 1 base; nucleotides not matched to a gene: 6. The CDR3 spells CASRASGGGTDTQYF. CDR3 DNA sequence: TGTGCCAGCAGGGCAAGCGGGGGCGGCACAGATACGCAGTATTTT.

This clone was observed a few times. The DNA of the CDR3 is TGTGCCAGCAGCCTACAGGCAGGGCCCGAGACCCAGTACTTC. Protein sequence: CASSLQAGPETQYF. The chain links TRBV7-9 to TRBJ2-5, with D possibly being TRBD1 (5 bases). Germline CDR1 is SEHNR and CDR2 is FQNEAQ (reference sequence). The CDR3 is 14 residues long. V lost 5 bases and J 5 bases, leaving 15 bases between the germline ends. Complete variable domain (other parts from reference TRBV7-9 and TRBJ2-5): DTGVSQNPRHKITKRGQNVTFRCDPISEHNRLYWYRQTLGQGPEFLTYFQNEAQLEKSRLLSDRFSAERPKGSFSTLEIQRTEQGDSAMYLCASSLQAGPETQYFGPGTRLLVL.

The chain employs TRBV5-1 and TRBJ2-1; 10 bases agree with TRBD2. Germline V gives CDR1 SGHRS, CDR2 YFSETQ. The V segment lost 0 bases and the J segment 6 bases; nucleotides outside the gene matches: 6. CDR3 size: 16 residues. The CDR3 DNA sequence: TGCGCCAGCAGCTTGGAACTAGCGGGGAGGGGCAATGAGCAGTTCTTC. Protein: CASSLELAGRGNEQFF.

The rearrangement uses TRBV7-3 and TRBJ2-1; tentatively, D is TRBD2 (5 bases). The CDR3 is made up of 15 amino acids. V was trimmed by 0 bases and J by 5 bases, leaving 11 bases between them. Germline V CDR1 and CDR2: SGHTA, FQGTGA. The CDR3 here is CASSLTGGYNNEQFF. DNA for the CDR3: TGTGCCAGCAGCTTAACGGGCGGGTACAACAATGAGCAGTTCTTC.

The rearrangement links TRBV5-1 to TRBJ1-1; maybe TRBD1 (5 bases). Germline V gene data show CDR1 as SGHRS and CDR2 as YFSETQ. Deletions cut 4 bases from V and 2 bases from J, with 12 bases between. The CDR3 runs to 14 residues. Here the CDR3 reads CASSLTDENTEAFF. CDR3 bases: TGCGCCAGCAGCCTGACAGACGAAAACACTGAAGCTTTCTTT.

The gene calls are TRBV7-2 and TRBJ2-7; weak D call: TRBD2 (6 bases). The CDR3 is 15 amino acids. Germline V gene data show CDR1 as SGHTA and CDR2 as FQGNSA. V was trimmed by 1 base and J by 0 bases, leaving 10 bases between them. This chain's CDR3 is CASSLVAGSSYEQYF. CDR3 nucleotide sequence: TGTGCCAGCAGCTTAGTAGCCGGGAGCTCCTACGAGCAGTACTTC.